This T cell receptor (beta chain) was captured by sequencing in a study of Graves' ophthalmopathy and Graves' hyperthyroidism. Study at large: Researchers obtained peripheral blood at initial diagnosis, before any treatment had begun.

Transcripts of RNA were the source for amplifying TCR beta CDR3 regions. After a first-round RT-PCR with HTBI primers, a second-round multiplex PCR was run. MiXCR, run by TCRdb on the multiplex PCR reads, gives a single entry per CDR3 protein. The sample holds around 600,000 distinct CDR3 sequences, about two fifths seen once. This TCR was recovered from an adult man with Graves' ophthalmopathy. Sequenced material: peripheral blood.

The CDR3 loop reads CAISEPRRGDNTEAFF. CDR3 nucleotide sequence: TGTGCCATCAGTGAGCCGAGGCGGGGTGATAACACTGAAGCTTTCTTT. The rearrangement links TRBV10-3 to TRBJ1-1; unclear D gene. The CDR3 is made up of 16 amino acids. Looked up from germline, CDR1 is ENHRY and CDR2 is SYGVKD. V was shortened by 2 bases and J by 2 bases, with 15 bases between the two germline ends.